This entry concerns a single T cell receptor (beta chain). This sample is drawn from a study of blood T cell repertoires in COVID-19. Repertoires were generated with immunoSEQ multiplex PCR, while TCRdb's copy carries only in-frame clones and drops some. The table shows roughly 150,000 clones, with around 83% occurring only once. The receptor was derived from a woman between 70 and 85 years old who had recovered from COVID-19. Input material: peripheral blood.

CDR3 DNA sequence: TGTGCCAGCAGCCTCAGACAGGGGTACAATGAGCAGTTCTTC. As protein: CASSLRQGYNEQFF. The rearrangement links TRBV3-1 (or the pseudogene TRBV3-2) to TRBJ2-1; TRBD1 matches at 8 bases. With 4 bases clipped from V and 4 bases from J, the junction kept 3 bases outside the gene matches. The CDR3 sequence is 14 residues long. The germline V gene encodes CDR1 LGHDT and CDR2 YNNKEL (reference sequence).